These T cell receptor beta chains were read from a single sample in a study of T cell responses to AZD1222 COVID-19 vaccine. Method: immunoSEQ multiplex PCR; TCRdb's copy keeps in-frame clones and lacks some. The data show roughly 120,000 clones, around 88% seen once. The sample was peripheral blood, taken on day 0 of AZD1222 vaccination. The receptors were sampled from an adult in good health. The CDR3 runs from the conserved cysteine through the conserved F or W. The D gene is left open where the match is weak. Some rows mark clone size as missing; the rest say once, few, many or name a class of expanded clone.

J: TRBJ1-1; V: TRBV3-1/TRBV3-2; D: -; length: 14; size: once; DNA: TGTGCCAGCAGCCCTCGGTACGAGAACACTGAAGCTTTCTTT; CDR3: CASSPRYENTEAFF
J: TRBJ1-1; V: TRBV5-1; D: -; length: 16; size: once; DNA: TGCGCCAGCAGCCCCATGCCAGGGTATTCGAACACTGAAGCTTTCTTT; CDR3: CASSPMPGYSNTEAFF
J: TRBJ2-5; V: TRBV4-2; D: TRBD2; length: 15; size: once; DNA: TGTGCCAGCAGCCAAAGCGGGGGGGTCCAAGAGACCCAGTACTTC; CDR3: CASSQSGGVQETQYF
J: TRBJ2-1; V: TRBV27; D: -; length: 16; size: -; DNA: TGTGCCAGCAGTGCCCGCCTACCCCTCATAGATAATGAGCAGTTCTTC; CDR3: CASSARLPLIDNEQFF
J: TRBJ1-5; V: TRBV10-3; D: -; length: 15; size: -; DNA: TGTGCCATCAGTGGGGGGAAAAATAGCAATCAGCCCCAGCATTTT; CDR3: CAISGGKNSNQPQHF
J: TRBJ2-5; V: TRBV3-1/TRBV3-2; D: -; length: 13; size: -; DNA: TGTGCCAGCAGCCCTTCAGGGCAAGAGACCCAGTACTTC; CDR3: CASSPSGQETQYF
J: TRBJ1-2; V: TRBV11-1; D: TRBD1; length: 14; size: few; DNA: TGTGCCAGCAGCTTCGCAGGGACAGTAGATGGCTACACCTTC; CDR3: CASSFAGTVDGYTF
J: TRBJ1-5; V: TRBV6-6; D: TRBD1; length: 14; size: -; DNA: TGTGCCAGCAGCCGCGGGACAGGTAATCAGCCCCAGCATTTT; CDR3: CASSRGTGNQPQHF
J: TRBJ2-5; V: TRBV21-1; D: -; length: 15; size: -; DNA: TGTGCCAGCAGCAAAGCGCGGGCAGGAAAAGAGACCCAGTACTTC; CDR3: CASSKARAGKETQYF
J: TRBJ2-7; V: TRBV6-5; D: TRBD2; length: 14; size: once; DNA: TGTGCCAGTAAGACTAGCGGGGGAGTCCACGAGCAGTACTTC; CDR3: CASKTSGGVHEQYF